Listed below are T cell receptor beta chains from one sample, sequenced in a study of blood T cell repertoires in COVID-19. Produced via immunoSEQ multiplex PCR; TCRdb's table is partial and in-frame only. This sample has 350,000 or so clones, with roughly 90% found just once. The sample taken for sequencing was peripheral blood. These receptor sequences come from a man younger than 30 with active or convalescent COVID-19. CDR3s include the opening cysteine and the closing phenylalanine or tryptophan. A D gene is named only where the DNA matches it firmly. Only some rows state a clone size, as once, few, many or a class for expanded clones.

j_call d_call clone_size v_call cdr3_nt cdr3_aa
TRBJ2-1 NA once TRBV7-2 TGTGCCAGCAGCCGCCGACTGGACGGTCAGGGTGAGCAGTTCTTC CASSRRLDGQGEQFF
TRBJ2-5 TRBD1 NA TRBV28 TGTGCCAGCAGTTTAAGGACAGGGTTCGAAGAGACCCAGTACTTC CASSLRTGFEETQYF
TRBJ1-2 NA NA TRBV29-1 TGCAGCGCGGAGAAGCCGATTACTAACTATGGCTACACCTTC CSAEKPITNYGYTF
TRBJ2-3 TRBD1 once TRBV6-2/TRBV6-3 TGTGCCAGCAGTTACTTTAGGGGACAGGCGACTAGCACAGATACGCAGTATTTT CASSYFRGQATSTDTQYF
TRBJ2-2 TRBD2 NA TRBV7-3 TGTGCCAGCAGCCGGGGAACTAGCGGAAGGAACACCGGGGAGCTGTTTTTT CASSRGTSGRNTGELFF
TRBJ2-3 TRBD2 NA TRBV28 TGTGCCATCTCCGGGACTAGACAAACCTTAGATACGCAGTATTTT CAISGTRQTLDTQYF
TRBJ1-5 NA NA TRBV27 TGTGCCAGCAGTTCGCTGGCGGCAGGGGCCTCATCACTTTACAATCAGCCCCAGCATTTT CASSSLAAGASSLYNQPQHF
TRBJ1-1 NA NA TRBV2 TGTGCCAGCAGTAGGGAGTCCAACACTGAAGCTTTCTTT CASSRESNTEAFF
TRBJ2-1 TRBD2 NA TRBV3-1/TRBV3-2 TGTGCCAGCAGCGATGAAGGCGGGGGAATGGACGATGAGCAGTTCTTC CASSDEGGGMDDEQFF
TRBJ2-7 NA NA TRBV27 TGTGCCAGCAGCTTAGGAGCTTTCCCCTACGAGCAGTACTTC CASSLGAFPYEQYF
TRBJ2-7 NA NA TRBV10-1 TGCGCCAGCACAGGGTGTCCCTACGAGCAGTACTTC CASTGCPYEQYF
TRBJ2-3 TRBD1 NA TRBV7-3 TGTGCCAGCAGATCGACAGGGAGCACAGATACGCAGTATTTT CASRSTGSTDTQYF
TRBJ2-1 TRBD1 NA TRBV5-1 TGCGCCAGCTTACAGGGGGGCCCTTACAATGAGCAGTTCTTC CASLQGGPYNEQFF
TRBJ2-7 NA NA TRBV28 TGTGCCAGCAGTTTAGAGCTAGCCCGCGGCGAGCAGTACTTC CASSLELARGEQYF
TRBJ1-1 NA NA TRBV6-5 TGTGCCAGCAGTAATGGGGCACAGTTTGAAGCTTTCTTT CASSNGAQFEAFF
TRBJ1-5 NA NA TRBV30 TGTGCCTGGGCCAGCGGTGGCAATCAGCCCCAGCATTTT CAWASGGNQPQHF
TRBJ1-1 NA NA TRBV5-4 TGTGCCAGCAGCCTGTCGGGGGTCGGGGGTAACACTGAAGCTTTCTTT CASSLSGVGGNTEAFF
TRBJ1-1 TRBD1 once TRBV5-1 TGCGCCAGCAGCTTGGGAGGGGGCTTCCTCCTAATGAACACTGAAGCTTTCTTT CASSLGGGFLLMNTEAFF
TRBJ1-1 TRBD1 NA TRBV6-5 TGTGCCAGCAGTTACGGAGACAGGGACGTGAACACTGAAGCTTTCTTT CASSYGDRDVNTEAFF
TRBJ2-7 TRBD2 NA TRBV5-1 TGCGCCAGCAGCCCTCTAGCGGGAGGGCAGTACGAGCAGTACTTC CASSPLAGGQYEQYF
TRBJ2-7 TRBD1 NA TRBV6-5 TGTGCCAGCAGTTACTCGACAGGGTATCTCGAGCAGTACTTC CASSYSTGYLEQYF
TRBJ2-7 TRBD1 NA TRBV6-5 TGTGCCAGCAGTTACGTTAGGACAGGCAAATCCTACGAGCAGTACTTC CASSYVRTGKSYEQYF
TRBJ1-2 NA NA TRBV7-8 TGTGCCAGCAGCCCGGGAGGAGCTGGCTACACCTTC CASSPGGAGYTF
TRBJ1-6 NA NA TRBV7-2 TGTGCCAGCAGCTTGGGGGGGCTCAATTCACCCCTCCACTTT CASSLGGLNSPLHF
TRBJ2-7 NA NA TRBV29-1 TGCAGCGTTGGTGGGCTCTCCTACGAGCAGTACTTC CSVGGLSYEQYF
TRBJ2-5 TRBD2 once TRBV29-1 TGCAGCGTAAGGACTAGCGGGTCACAAGAGACCCAGTACTTC CSVRTSGSQETQYF
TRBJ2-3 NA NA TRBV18 TGTGCCAGCTCACCACCAACCTCGGTGGATACGCAGTATTTT CASSPPTSVDTQYF
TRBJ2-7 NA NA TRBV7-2 TGTGCCAGCAGCTTAGCGATACAGTTACCCTACGAGCAGTACTTC CASSLAIQLPYEQYF
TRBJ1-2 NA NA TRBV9 TGTGCCAGCAGCGTCGAACCGGACTATGGCTACACCTTC CASSVEPDYGYTF
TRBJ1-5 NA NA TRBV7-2 TGTGCCAGCAGTATCGCAGGGGATCAGCCCCAGCATTTT CASSIAGDQPQHF
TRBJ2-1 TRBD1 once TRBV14 TGTGCCAGCAGCCAAAAGTATACAGGGGTTTTTAACGGTGAGCAGTTCTTC CASSQKYTGVFNGEQFF
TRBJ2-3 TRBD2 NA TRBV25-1 TGTGCCAGCAGTGAATATGGCGGGAGTGGATCAGATACGCAGTATTTT CASSEYGGSGSDTQYF
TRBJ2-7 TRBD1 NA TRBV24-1 TGTGCCACCAGTGAAGGGACAGGGGGATCGTACGAGCAGTACTTC CATSEGTGGSYEQYF
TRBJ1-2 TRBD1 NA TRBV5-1 TGCGCCAGCAGCCGGACAGGGGATAACTATGGCTACACCTTC CASSRTGDNYGYTF
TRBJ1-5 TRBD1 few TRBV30 TGTGCCTGGACCCCGGGACAGGCAATGCAGCCCCAGCATTTT CAWTPGQAMQPQHF
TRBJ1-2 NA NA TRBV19 TGTGCCAGTAGGAAGGGATCAGGGGACTATGGCTACACCTTC CASRKGSGDYGYTF
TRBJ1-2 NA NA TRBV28 TGTGCCAGCAGCCCGATGGAGGACTTCTATGGCTACACCTTC CASSPMEDFYGYTF
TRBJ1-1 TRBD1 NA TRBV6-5 TGTGCCACAGGACAGGGAACGATGAACACTGAAGCTTTCTTT CATGQGTMNTEAFF
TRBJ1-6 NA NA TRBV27 TGTGCCAGCAGTTTCGGCGGCGGCCCCTATAATTCACCCCTCCACTTT CASSFGGGPYNSPLHF
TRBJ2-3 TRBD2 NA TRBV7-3 TGTGCCAGCAGCTTGGGACTAGCGGGAGAAGCAGATACGCAGTATTTT CASSLGLAGEADTQYF
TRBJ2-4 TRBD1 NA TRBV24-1 TGTGCCACCATAGGGGACAGGGGGTCAATCGGGTACTTC CATIGDRGSIGYF
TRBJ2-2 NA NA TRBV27 TGTGCCAGCAGTTCACATCACAGGGGGGGCGCCAGGACCGGGGAGCTGTTTTTT CASSSHHRGGARTGELFF
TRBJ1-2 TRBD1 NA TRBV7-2 TGTGCCAGCAGCTTAGGAGACAGGGGACGAAAGGGCTACACCTTC CASSLGDRGRKGYTF
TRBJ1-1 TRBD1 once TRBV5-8 TGTGCCAGCAGCTCCGTCGGACAGGGCGCTGAAGCTTTCTTT CASSSVGQGAEAFF
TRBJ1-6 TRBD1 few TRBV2 TGTGCCAGCAGTGAAGAGGGGGACAGGGGGAATTCACCCCTCCACTTT CASSEEGDRGNSPLHF
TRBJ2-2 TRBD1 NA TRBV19 TGTGCCAGTAGGCGAATTAGGGACAGGATCACCGGGGAGCTGTTTTTT CASRRIRDRITGELFF
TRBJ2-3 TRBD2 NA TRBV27 TGTGCCAGCACCATCGGGGGGGCTGGCACAGATACGCAGTATTTT CASTIGGAGTDTQYF
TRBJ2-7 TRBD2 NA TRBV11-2 TGTGCCAGCAGCTTAGACGGAGGTCTAGCGGGATCGTTCGAGCAGTACTTC CASSLDGGLAGSFEQYF
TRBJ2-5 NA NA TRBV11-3 TGTGCCAGCAGCTACAACCGCGGGCCCCCAGAGACCCAGTACTTC CASSYNRGPPETQYF
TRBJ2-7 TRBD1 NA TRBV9 TGTGCCAGCAGCGTAGCTTGGGACAGTCTCCACGAGCAGTACTTC CASSVAWDSLHEQYF